This is a list of T cell receptor beta chains from one sample in a study of blood T cell repertoires in COVID-19. The table came from immunoSEQ multiplex PCR; TCRdb's copy has only in-frame clones and leaves some out. The sample lists approximately 200,000 clones, just under 90% seen once, with less than 3% in the top ten. The material sequenced was peripheral blood. The receptors originated from a man aged 25-45 years with COVID-19, enrolled during active disease. Both conserved end residues are part of each CDR3. Fields, in order: clone size, V gene, CDR3 protein. Only some rows state a clone size, as once, few, many or a class for expanded clones.

abundance: NA
v_gene: TRBV11-3
CDR3aa: CASSFRGTGNGGEQFF

abundance: NA
v_gene: TRBV5-1
CDR3aa: CASSLDSYGYTF

abundance: NA
v_gene: TRBV9
CDR3aa: CASSSISGGAYNEQFF

abundance: NA
v_gene: TRBV7-2
CDR3aa: CASSLTPRGEQYF

abundance: NA
v_gene: TRBV12-3/TRBV12-4
CDR3aa: CASSLNNNQPQHF

abundance: NA
v_gene: TRBV5-1
CDR3aa: CASSQTGGSGYTF

abundance: NA
v_gene: TRBV29-1
CDR3aa: CSGGQGSTEAFF

abundance: NA
v_gene: TRBV2
CDR3aa: CASAPRSMNTEAFF

abundance: NA
v_gene: TRBV27
CDR3aa: CASRRGLEYGYTF

abundance: NA
v_gene: TRBV29-1
CDR3aa: CSVAGSEVTQYF

abundance: NA
v_gene: TRBV4-2
CDR3aa: CASSQDLRATEAFF

abundance: few
v_gene: TRBV7-9
CDR3aa: CASGGEDSSYEQYF

abundance: few
v_gene: TRBV19
CDR3aa: CASSIGGPLHF

abundance: NA
v_gene: TRBV27
CDR3aa: CASSPRTGSQPQHF

abundance: once
v_gene: TRBV7-8
CDR3aa: CASSSLAGGPDNEQFF

abundance: NA
v_gene: TRBV10-3
CDR3aa: CAISESKLTGSYTF

abundance: NA
v_gene: TRBV3-1/TRBV3-2
CDR3aa: CASSSRGQNYGYTF

abundance: NA
v_gene: TRBV28
CDR3aa: CASDSQREFRRGYTF

abundance: NA
v_gene: TRBV3-1/TRBV3-2
CDR3aa: CASSDGHPMNTEAFF

abundance: NA
v_gene: TRBV6-1
CDR3aa: CASSERGSTDTQYF

abundance: NA
v_gene: TRBV5-6
CDR3aa: CASSANSEAFF

abundance: NA
v_gene: TRBV21-1
CDR3aa: CATFPGGSYEQYF

abundance: NA
v_gene: TRBV2
CDR3aa: CASTSRGYTF

abundance: NA
v_gene: TRBV6-2/TRBV6-3
CDR3aa: CASSPTGGTGGRLGEKLFF

abundance: NA
v_gene: TRBV18
CDR3aa: CASSLQGAGANVLTF

abundance: NA
v_gene: TRBV12-2
CDR3aa: CASRLGGTSDYEQYF

abundance: NA
v_gene: TRBV27
CDR3aa: CASSSTGPLTGRPIYEQYF